The entry that follows covers one T cell receptor beta chain sequence. Antigen unknown. Germline V gene sequence: CDR1 KGHSH, CDR2 LQKENI. The CDR3 extends over 15 amino acids. Trimming took 6 bases from V and 0 from J; bases not matched to a gene: 6. The donors were in the approximately 130-subject validation cohort, distinct from the roughly 600-subject first cohort. This record comes from a study of cytomegalovirus exposure and HLA in healthy donors. Profiling relied on immunoSEQ multiplex PCR, and the TCRdb table lists in-frame clones only, not all of them. The data show 150,000 to 200,000 clones, roughly 86% seen once. General observations from the study: The study listed under 200 cytomegalovirus-associated TCR beta chains. Specific recognition of CMV antigens was confirmed in vitro for a few chains (all CMV-associated).

Sequencing was carried out using PBMCs. V gene TRBV18 combines with J gene TRBJ1-1; the match to TRBD1 covers 8 bases. The TCR comes from a young man in good health and CMV-seropositive. CDR3 residues: CASSPAGQVNTEAFF. The CDR3 DNA follows: TGTGCCAGCTCCCCTGCGGGACAGGTGAACACTGAAGCTTTCTTT.